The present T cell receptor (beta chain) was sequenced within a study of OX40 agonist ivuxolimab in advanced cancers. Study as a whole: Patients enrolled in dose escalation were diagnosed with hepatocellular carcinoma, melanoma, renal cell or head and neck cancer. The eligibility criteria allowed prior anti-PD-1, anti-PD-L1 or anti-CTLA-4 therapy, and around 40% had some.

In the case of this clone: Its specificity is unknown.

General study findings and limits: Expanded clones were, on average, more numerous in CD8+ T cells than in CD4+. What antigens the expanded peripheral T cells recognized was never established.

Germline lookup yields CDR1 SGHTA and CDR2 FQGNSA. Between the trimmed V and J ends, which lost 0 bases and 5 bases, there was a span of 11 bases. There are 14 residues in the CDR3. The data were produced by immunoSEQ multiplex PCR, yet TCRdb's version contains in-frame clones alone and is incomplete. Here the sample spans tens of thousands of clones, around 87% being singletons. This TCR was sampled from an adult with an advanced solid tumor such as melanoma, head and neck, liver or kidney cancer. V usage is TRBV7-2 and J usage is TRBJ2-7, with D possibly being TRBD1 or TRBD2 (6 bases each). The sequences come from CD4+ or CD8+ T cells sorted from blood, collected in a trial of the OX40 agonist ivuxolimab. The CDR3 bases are TGTGCCAGCAGCTTAGCCGGGGGCTTAGACGAGCAGTACTTC. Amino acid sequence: CASSLAGGLDEQYF.